This T cell receptor beta chain was profiled in a study of blood T cells in healthy people across ages. General study results and limits: Older age went with lower TCR beta diversity per million T cells, in a roughly linear way. The study found TCR beta diversity correlated strongly with naive T cell percentage. Conclusively comparing naive with antigen-experienced cells was impossible with unsorted PBMCs.

There are a few counts of this clonotype. Its antigen is not identified. The germline V gene encodes CDR1 ENHRY and CDR2 SYGVKD. This CDR3 contains 17 residues. After removal of 7 bases from V and 3 bases from J, the junction contained 10 bases not matched to a gene. A second PCR, run for roughly 7 to 12 cycles, used a sample-barcoded 5' primer plus a J-beta primer mix. TCRdb re-analysed the 5' RACE reads in MiXCR, keeping a single row per CDR3 protein. This sample has about a million distinct CDR3 sequences; 51% occur once, and the top ten carry over 20%. The V gene is TRBV10-3, the J gene TRBJ2-6; 9 positions match TRBD1. The sequence was obtained from a woman aged 55-75 years in good health. Sequencing input: blood. For the CDR3, the DNA is TGTGCCATCAACTCCGGGACAGGGCTAATTGGGGCCAACGTCCTGACTTTC. Translation gives CAINSGTGLIGANVLTF.